This T cell receptor (beta chain) is from a study of molecular identifiers for immune sequencing clone quantification. Overall study findings and caveats: Detection of one spiked Jurkat cell's TCR RNA reportedly worked in one million naive cells.

Of note for this clonotype: Its antigen is as yet unknown.

TCRdb used MiXCR to reprocess the PCR reads, holding one entry per CDR3 protein. The sample lists approximately 680,000 distinct CDR3 sequences; roughly 23% were seen once. The sequence came from a human donor in good health. Some libraries in this study had Jurkat cell RNA spiked in. Sequenced input: naive CD8+ T cells from blood, with Jurkat cell RNA spiked in. Subset here: FACS-sorted CD8+CD4-CCR7+CD45RA+ naive T cells.

As DNA, the CDR3 is TGTGCCAGCAGTTACGTGGGACACATGAACACTGAAGCTTTCTTT. It codes for CASSYVGHMNTEAFF. The chain couples TRBV6-5 to TRBJ1-1; tentative D call: TRBD1 (6 bases). Germline assignment: CDR1 MNHEY and CDR2 SVGAGI. CDR3 length: 15 residues. V was shortened by 2 bases and J by 0 bases, with 10 bases between the two germline ends.